This is a list of T cell receptor beta chains from one sample in a study of T cells after yellow fever vaccination. Using its own MiXCR run on the 5' RACE reads, TCRdb lists one record per CDR3 protein. Of about 320,000 distinct CDR3 sequences in the sample, approximately 4% were seen once. This sample comprised PBMCs, obtained 15 days after the yellow fever booster vaccination. The receptor set was obtained from a man younger than 35 who received the YFV17D yellow fever vaccine. The CDR3 runs from the conserved cysteine through the conserved F or W. Each record gives: J gene, clone size, V gene, D gene, CDR3 protein, CDR3 DNA. D genes are given only for firm matches. Clone size is stated in some rows and not others, as once, few, many or a class when expanded.

>TRBJ1-6|few|TRBV2|.
CASSDSNSPLHF
TGTGCCAGCAGTGACAGTAATTCACCCCTCCACTTT
>TRBJ1-1|many|TRBV20-1|TRBD1
CRGQGGTEAFF
TGCAGAGGACAGGGCGGAACTGAAGCTTTCTTT
>TRBJ1-3|many|TRBV7-2|.
CASSSYRRQAGNTIYF
TGTGCCAGCAGCTCCTACAGGAGGCAGGCTGGAAACACCATATATTTT
>TRBJ2-3|few|TRBV7-2|TRBD2
CASSLGPIPTSGLSDTQYF
TGTGCCAGCAGCTTAGGTCCCATCCCGACTAGCGGGTTGTCAGATACGCAGTATTTT
>TRBJ2-3|.|TRBV11-2|.
CASSLEFVADTQYF
TGTGCCAGCAGCTTAGAATTTGTCGCAGATACGCAGTATTTT
>TRBJ2-2|few|TRBV12-3/TRBV12-4|.
CASSRFGTGELFF
TGTGCCAGCAGCCGATTCGGCACCGGGGAGCTGTTTTTT
>TRBJ2-3|many|TRBV5-1|TRBD1
CASSKGQRTDTQYF
TGCGCCAGCAGCAAGGGACAGCGCACAGATACGCAGTATTTT
>TRBJ1-4|many|TRBV6-2/TRBV6-3|TRBD1
CASRWTGNEKLFF
TGTGCCAGCAGGTGGACAGGGAATGAAAAACTGTTTTTT
>TRBJ1-2|.|TRBV20-1|.
CSATRLGDGYTF
TGCAGTGCAACACGGCTGGGGGATGGCTACACCTTC
>TRBJ2-1|.|TRBV30|.
CAWKGLTNEQFF
TGTGCCTGGAAGGGGCTTACAAATGAGCAGTTCTTC
>TRBJ2-5|many|TRBV6-5|.
CASSYTGGSETQYF
TGTGCCAGCAGTTATACAGGAGGGAGCGAGACCCAGTACTTC
>TRBJ2-5|.|TRBV27|.
CASTSIRSGFGASGTQYF
TGTGCCAGCACCTCAATTAGGTCGGGGTTTGGGGCTAGTGGGACCCAGTACTTC
>TRBJ1-4|.|TRBV14|.
CASSYPGEKLFF
TGTGCCAGCAGTTACCCCGGAGAAAAACTGTTTTTT
>TRBJ1-6|.|TRBV6-5|.
CASSYSVVGQSPLHF
TGTGCCAGCAGTTACTCCGTCGTCGGCCAATCACCCCTCCACTTT
>TRBJ2-2|few|TRBV7-2|.
CASSRRRGAGTGELFF
TGTGCCAGCAGCCGCCGTAGGGGGGCCGGGACCGGGGAGCTGTTTTTT
>TRBJ1-2|few|TRBV24-1|TRBD1
CATSDGGQGRGYTF
TGTGCCACCAGTGATGGGGGACAGGGCCGTGGCTACACCTTC
>TRBJ2-3|many|TRBV7-9|.
CASSLGRTVTDTQYF
TGTGCCAGCAGCTTAGGGAGGACGGTCACAGATACGCAGTATTTT
>TRBJ1-6|few|TRBV5-1|.
CASSLDRGDWSPLHF
TGCGCCAGCAGCTTGGACCGGGGGGACTGGTCACCCCTCCACTTT
>TRBJ1-5|many|TRBV7-9|.
CASSEFGNQPQHF
TGTGCCAGCAGCGAGTTTGGCAATCAGCCCCAGCATTTT
>TRBJ2-7|many|TRBV20-1|TRBD2
CSASWRGGSGEQYF
TGCAGTGCTAGTTGGCGGGGGGGCTCCGGCGAGCAGTACTTC
>TRBJ1-5|many|TRBV12-3/TRBV12-4|.
CASSPQGIGQPQHF
TGTGCCAGCAGCCCACAGGGTATAGGTCAGCCCCAGCATTTT
>TRBJ2-3|few|TRBV5-1|TRBD1
CASSLEATGRTDTQYF
TGCGCCAGCAGCTTGGAGGCGACAGGGCGCACAGATACGCAGTATTTT